This T cell receptor beta chain was captured by sequencing in a study of blood T cell repertoires in COVID-19. This clone was recorded only once. The germline gene is not matched at one end of the junction; a read error may be the cause. The CDR3 is 13 residues long. The V gene's germline CDR1 is LNHDA and CDR2 SQIVND (reference sequence). Per the study methods: For nucleated cells, counts were estimated from reference gene primer amplification. Profiling relied on immunoSEQ multiplex PCR, and the TCRdb table lists in-frame clones only, not all of them. The V and J calls and clone size were taken over from that table, and D and trimming were inferred from the DNA. The sample yields some 280,000 clones, 86% seen once.

The sequenced sample was peripheral blood. V is TRBV19 and J is TRBJ1-1, with D unresolved. The sequence was obtained from a woman younger than 45 with active or convalescent COVID-19. CDR3 amino acids: CASSIELKTEAFF. CDR3 DNA: TGTGCCAGTAGTATCGAGTTGAAGACTGAAGCTTTCTTT.